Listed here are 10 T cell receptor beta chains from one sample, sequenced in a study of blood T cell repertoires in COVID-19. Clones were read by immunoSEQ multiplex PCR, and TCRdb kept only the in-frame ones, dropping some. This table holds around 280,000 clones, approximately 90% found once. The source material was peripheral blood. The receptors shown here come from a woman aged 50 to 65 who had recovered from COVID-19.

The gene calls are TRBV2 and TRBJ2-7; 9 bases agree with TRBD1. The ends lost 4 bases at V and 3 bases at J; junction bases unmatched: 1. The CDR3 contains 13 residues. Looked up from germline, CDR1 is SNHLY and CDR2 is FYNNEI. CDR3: CASSGDRVYEQYF. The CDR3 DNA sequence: TGTGCCAGCAGTGGGGACAGGGTCTACGAGCAGTACTTC.

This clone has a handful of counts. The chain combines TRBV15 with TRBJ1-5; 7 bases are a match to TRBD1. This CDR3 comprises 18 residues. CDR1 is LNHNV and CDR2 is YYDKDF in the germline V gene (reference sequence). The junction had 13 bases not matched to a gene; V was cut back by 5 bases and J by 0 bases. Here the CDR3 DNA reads TGTGCCACCAGCGCCCGGGGACAGTCCCTGTATAGCAATCAGCCCCAGCATTTT. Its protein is CATSARGQSLYSNQPQHF.

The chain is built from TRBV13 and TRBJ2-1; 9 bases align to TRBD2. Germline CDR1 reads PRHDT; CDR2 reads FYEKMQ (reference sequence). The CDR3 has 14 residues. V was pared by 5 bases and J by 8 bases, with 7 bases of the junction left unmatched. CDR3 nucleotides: TGTGCCAGCAGCACTAGCGGGCCCTTGGATGAGCAGTTCTTC. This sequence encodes CASSTSGPLDEQFF.

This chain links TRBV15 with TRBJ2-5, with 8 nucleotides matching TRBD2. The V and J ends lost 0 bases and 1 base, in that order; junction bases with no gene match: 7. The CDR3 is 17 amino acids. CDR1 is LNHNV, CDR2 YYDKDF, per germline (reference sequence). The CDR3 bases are TGTGCCACCAGCAGAGATCGGGGCAGCGGGGGCCAAGAGACCCAGTACTTC. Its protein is CATSRDRGSGGQETQYF.

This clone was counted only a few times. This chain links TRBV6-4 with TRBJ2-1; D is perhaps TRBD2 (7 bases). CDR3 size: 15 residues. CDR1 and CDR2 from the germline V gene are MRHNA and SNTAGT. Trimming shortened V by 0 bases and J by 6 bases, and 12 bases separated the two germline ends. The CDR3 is CASSDSPGGSNEQFF. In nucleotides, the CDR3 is TGTGCCAGCAGTGACTCGCCGGGGGGCTCCAATGAGCAGTTCTTC.

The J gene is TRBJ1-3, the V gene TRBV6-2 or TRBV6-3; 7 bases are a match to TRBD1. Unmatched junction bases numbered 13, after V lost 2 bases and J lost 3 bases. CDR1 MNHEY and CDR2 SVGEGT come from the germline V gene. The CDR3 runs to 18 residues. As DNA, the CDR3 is TGTGCCAGCAGTTACGTCGTAGGGACAGCGAGGGATGGAAACACCATATATTTT. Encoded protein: CASSYVVGTARDGNTIYF.

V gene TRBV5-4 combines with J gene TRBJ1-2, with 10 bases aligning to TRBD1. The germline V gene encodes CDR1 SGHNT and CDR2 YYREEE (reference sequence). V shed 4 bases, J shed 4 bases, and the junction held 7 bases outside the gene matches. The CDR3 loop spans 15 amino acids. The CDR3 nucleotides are TGTGCCAGCAGCGTGACAGGGGGCGCGAGCTATGGCTACACCTTC. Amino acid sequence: CASSVTGGASYGYTF.

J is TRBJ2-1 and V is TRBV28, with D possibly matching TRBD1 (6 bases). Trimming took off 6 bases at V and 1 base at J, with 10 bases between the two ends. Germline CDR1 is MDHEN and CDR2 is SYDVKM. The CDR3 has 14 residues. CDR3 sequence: CASSRTGSYNEQFF. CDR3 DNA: TGTGCCAGCAGCCGTACAGGGTCCTACAATGAGCAGTTCTTC. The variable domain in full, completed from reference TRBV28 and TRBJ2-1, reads DVKVTQSSRYLVKRTGEKVFLECVQDMDHENMFWYRQDPGLGLRLIYFSYDVKMKEKGDIPEGYSVSREKKERFSLILESASTNQTSMYLCASSRTGSYNEQFFGPGTRLTVL.

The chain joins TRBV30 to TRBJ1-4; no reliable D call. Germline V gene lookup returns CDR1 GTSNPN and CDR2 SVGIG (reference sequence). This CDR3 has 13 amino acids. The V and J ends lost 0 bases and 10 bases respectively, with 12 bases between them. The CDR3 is CAWSVPGVVKLFF. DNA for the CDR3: TGTGCCTGGAGTGTCCCCGGGGTGGTAAAACTGTTTTTT.

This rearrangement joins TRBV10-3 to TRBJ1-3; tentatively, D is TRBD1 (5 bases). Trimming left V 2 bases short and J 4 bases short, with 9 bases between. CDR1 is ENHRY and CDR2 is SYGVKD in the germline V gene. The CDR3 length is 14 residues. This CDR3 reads CAISEQGNGNTIYF. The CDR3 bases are TGTGCCATCAGTGAGCAGGGTAACGGAAACACCATATATTTT.